This T cell receptor (beta chain) was documented in a study of cytomegalovirus exposure and HLA in healthy donors. Study-level findings and limits: In an earlier analysis, in fewer than 700 donors, most V segments appeared productive either ~87% or ~30% of the time. Indistinguishability led to the exclusion of some V segments, TRBV6-2 and TRBV6-3 included. Using a false discovery rate of 0.05, a later analysis showed that some 16,000 TCR beta sequences were associated with HLA alleles. In a later analysis, TCR beta V- and J-gene trimming was associated with a missense DCLRE1C variant.

To note about this clone: Its antigen is unidentified.

The germline gives CDR1 SGHAT, CDR2 FQNNGV. Trimming removed 5 bases from V and 6 bases from J, with 14 bases in between. The CDR3 loop spans 14 amino acids. PCR involved 60 Vbeta and 13 Jbeta primers. Sequencing was performed with immunoSEQ multiplex PCR; in TCRdb, only in-frame clones are kept and a portion is missing. The data show about 180,000 clones, with 65% to 85% seen just once and about 1.4% held by the top ten. The chain is built from TRBV11-2 and TRBJ2-4, with D maybe TRBD2 (5 bases). Sequenced material: PBMCs. This receptor was obtained from a girl between 10 and 17 years old in good health and CMV-seropositive. For the CDR3, the DNA is TGTGCCAGCAGCGCGCTACTAGGGCTAAACATTCAGTACTTC. Its translation is CASSALLGLNIQYF.